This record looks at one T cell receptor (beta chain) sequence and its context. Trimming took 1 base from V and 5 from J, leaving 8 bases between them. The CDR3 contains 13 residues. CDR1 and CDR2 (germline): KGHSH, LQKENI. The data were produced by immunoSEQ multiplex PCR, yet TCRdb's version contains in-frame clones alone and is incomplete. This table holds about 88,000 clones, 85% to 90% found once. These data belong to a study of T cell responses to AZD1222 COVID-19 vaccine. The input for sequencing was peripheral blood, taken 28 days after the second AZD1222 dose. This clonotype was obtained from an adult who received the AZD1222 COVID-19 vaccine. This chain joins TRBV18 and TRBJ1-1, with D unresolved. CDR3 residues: CASSPQGGTEAFF. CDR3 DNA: TGTGCCAGCTCACCACAGGGAGGGACTGAAGCTTTCTTT. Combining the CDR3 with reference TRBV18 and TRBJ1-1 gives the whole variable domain NAGVMQNPRHLVRRRGQEARLRCSPMKGHSHVYWYRQLPEEGLKFMVYLQKENIIDESGMPKERFSAEFPKEGPSILRIQQVVRGDSAAYFCASSPQGGTEAFFGQGTRLTVV.